A single T cell receptor beta chain is shown here with its context. Other DNA sequences within the sample encode an identical CDR3. Germline-derived CDR1 and CDR2 are KGHSH and LQKENI. This CDR3 has 15 residues. V was trimmed by 2 bases and J by 0 bases, leaving 10 bases between them. This sample was included in a study of shared clonotypes between healthy human individuals. In the original workflow: Filtering was not the same, since immunoSEQ gave junction-only sequences without quality scores. The assay was immunoSEQ multiplex PCR, and TCRdb's table has in-frame clones only and misses some. That table is the source of V, J and clone size, and D and trimming were worked out from the DNA. Of approximately 1.4 million clones listed, 98% are singletons.

The sequence was obtained from a man aged 25 to 40 in good health. V gene TRBV18 combines with J gene TRBJ1-2, with a weak D call TRBD1 (5 bases). The sample was naive CD4+ T cells sorted from blood. As to subset: CD45RA+ positively selected. The CDR3 here is CASSPGGSPNYGYTF. The CDR3 coding sequence is TGTGCCAGCTCACCAGGGGGAAGCCCTAACTATGGCTACACCTTC. The whole variable domain, remainder taken from reference TRBV18 and TRBJ1-2, is NAGVMQNPRHLVRRRGQEARLRCSPMKGHSHVYWYRQLPEEGLKFMVYLQKENIIDESGMPKERFSAEFPKEGPSILRIQQVVRGDSAAYFCASSPGGSPNYGYTFGSGTRLTVV.